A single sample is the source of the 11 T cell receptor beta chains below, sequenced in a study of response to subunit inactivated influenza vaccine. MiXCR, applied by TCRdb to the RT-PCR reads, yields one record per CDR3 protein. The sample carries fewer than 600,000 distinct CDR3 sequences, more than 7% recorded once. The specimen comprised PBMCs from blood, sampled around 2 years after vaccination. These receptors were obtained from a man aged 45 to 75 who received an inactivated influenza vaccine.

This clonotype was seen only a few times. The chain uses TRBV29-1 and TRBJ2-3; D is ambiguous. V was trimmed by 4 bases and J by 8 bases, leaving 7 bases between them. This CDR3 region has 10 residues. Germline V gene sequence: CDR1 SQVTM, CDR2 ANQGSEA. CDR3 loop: CSVVYGTQYF. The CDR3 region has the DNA TGCAGCGTTGTGTACGGTACGCAGTATTTT.

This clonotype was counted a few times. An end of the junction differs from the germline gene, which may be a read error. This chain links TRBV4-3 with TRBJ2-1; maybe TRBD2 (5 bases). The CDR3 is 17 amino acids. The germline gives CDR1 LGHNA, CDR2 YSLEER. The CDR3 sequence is CASSQRLIGLSYNELFF. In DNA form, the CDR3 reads TGCGCCAGCAGCCAAAGGTTGATCGGACTTTCATACAATGAGCTGTTCTTC.

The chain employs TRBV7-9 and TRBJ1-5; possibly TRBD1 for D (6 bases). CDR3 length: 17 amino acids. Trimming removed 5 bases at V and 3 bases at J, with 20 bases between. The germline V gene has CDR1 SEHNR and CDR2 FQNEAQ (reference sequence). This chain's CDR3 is CASSRTGTRDVNQPQHF. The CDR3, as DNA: TGTGCCAGCAGCCGAACCGGGACAAGGGATGTCAATCAGCCCCAGCATTTT.

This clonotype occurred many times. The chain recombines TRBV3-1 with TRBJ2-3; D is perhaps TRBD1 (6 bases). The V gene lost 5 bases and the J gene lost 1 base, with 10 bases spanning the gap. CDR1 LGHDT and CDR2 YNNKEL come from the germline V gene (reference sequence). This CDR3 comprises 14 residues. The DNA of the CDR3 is TGTGCCAGCAGCACCCGACAGGGCACAGATACGCAGTATTTT. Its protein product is CASSTRQGTDTQYF.

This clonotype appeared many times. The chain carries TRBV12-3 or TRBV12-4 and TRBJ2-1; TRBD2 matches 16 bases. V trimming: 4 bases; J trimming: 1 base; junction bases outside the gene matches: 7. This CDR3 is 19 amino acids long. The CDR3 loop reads CASSSGTSGRARSYNEQFF. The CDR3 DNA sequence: TGTGCCAGCAGTTCAGGGACTAGCGGGAGGGCCAGGTCCTACAATGAGCAGTTCTTC.

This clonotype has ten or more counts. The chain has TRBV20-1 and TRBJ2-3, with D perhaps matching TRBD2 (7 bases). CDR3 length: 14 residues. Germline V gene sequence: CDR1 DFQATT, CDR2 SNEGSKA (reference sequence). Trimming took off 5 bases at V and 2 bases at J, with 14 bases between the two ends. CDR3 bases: TGCAGTGCTCCCGCGGCGGGGGCCACAGATACGCAGTATTTT. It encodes CSAPAAGATDTQYF.

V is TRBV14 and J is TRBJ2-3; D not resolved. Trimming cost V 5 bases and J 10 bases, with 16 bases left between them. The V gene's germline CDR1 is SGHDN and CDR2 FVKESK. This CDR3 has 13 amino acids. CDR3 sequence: CASSKAGGKAQYF. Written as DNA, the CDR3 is TGTGCCAGCAGCAAAGCCGGTGGGAAGGCGCAGTATTTT.

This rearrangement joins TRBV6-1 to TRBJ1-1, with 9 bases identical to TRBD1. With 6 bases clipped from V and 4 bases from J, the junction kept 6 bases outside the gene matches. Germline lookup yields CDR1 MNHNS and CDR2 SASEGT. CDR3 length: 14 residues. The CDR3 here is CASSHRGLGTEAFF. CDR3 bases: TGTGCCAGCAGCCACAGGGGGCTGGGCACTGAAGCTTTCTTT.

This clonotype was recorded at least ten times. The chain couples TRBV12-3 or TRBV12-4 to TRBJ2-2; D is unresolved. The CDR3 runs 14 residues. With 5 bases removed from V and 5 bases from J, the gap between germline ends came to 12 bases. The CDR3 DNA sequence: TGTGCCAGCAGTCCCCATGCTACGACCGGGGAGCTGTTTTTT. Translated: CASSPHATTGELFF.

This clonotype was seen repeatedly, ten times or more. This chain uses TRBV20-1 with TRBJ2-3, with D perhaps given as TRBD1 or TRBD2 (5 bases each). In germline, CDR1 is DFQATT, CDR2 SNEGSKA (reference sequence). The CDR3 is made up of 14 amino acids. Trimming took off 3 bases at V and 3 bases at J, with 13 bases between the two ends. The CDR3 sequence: CSASRGVGTDTQYF. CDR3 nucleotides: TGCAGTGCTAGTAGAGGGGTGGGAACAGATACGCAGTATTTT.

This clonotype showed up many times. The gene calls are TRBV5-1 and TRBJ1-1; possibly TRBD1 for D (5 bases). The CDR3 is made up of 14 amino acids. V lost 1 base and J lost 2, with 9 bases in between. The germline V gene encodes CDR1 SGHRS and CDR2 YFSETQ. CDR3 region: CASSLTGSNTEAFF. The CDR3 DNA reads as TGCGCCAGCAGCTTGACAGGTTCTAACACTGAAGCTTTCTTT.